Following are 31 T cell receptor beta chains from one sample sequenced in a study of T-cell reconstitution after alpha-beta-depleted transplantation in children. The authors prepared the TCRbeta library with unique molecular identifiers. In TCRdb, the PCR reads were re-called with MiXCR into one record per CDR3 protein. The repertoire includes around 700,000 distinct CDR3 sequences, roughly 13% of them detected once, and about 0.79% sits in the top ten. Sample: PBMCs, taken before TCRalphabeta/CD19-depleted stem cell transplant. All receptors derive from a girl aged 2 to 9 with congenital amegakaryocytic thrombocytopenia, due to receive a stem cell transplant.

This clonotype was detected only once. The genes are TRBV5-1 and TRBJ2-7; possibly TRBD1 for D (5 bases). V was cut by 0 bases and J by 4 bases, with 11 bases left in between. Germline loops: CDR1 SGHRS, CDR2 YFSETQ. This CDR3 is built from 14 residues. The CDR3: CASSLAGHTYEQYF. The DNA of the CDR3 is TGCGCCAGCAGCTTGGCAGGACACACATACGAGCAGTACTTC. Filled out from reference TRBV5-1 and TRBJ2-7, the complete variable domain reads KAGVTQTPRYLIKTRGQQVTLSCSPISGHRSVSWYQQTPGQGLQFLFEYFSETQRNKGNFPGRFSGRQFSNSRSEMNVSTLELGDSALYLCASSLAGHTYEQYFGPGTRLTVT.

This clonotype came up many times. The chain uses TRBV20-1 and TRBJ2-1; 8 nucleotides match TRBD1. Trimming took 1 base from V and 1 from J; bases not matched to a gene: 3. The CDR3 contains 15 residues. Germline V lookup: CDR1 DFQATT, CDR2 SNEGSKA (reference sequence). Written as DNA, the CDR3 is TGCAGTGCTAGAGGCGGACAGGGATCCTACAATGAGCAGTTCTTC. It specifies CSARGGQGSYNEQFF.

The chain's CDR3 is CSVIPGGQFF. DNA for the CDR3: TGCAGCGTTATCCCTGGGGGGCAGTTCTTC. The rearrangement joins TRBV29-1 to TRBJ2-1; possibly TRBD1 or TRBD2 for D (5 bases each). Germline V CDR1 and CDR2: SQVTM, ANQGSEA. With 5 bases removed from V and 12 bases from J, the gap between germline ends came to 11 bases. The length of the CDR3 is 10 residues.

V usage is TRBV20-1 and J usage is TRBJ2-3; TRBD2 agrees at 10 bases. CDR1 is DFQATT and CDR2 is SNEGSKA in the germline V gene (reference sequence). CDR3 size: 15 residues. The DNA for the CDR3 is TGCTGGGCTAGAGGACTAGCGGTCCCGATTGATACGCAGTATTTT. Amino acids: CWARGLAVPIDTQYF.

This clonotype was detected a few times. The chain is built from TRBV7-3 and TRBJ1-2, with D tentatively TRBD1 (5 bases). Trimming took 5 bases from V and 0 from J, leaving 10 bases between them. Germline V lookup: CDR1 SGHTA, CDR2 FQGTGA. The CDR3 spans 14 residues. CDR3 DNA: TGTGCCAGCAGCCCGGGGACGGCTAACTATGGCTACACCTTC. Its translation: CASSPGTANYGYTF.

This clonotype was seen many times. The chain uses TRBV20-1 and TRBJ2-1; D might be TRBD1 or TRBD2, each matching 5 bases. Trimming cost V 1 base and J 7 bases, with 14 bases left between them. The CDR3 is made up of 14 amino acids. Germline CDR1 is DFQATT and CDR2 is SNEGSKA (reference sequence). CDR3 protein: CSARVPGSGNEQFF. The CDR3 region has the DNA TGCAGTGCTAGAGTCCCAGGGTCGGGGAATGAGCAGTTCTTC.

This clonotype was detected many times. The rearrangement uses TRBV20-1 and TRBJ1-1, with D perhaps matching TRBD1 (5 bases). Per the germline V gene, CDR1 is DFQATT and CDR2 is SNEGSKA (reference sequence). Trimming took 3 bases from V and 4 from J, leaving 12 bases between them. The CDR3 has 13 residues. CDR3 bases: TGCAGTGCTAGTCAGACAGAGCCCACTGAAGCTTTCTTT. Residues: CSASQTEPTEAFF.

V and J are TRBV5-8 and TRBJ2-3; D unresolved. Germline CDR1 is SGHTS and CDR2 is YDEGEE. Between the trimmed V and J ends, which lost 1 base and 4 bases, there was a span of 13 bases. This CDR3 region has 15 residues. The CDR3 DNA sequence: TGTGCCAGCAGCTTGTCGCCGACGTGGCCAGATACGCAGTATTTT. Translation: CASSLSPTWPDTQYF. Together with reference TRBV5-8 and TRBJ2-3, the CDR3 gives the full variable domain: EAGVTQSPTHLIKTRGQQATLRCSPISGHTSVYWYQQALGLGLQFLLWYDEGEERNRGNFPPRFSGRQFPNYSSELNVNALELEDSALYLCASSLSPTWPDTQYFGPGTRLTVL.

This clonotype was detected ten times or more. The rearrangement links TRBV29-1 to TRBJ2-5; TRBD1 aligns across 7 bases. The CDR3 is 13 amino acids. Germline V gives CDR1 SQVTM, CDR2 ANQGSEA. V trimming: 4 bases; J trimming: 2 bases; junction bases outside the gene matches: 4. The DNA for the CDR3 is TGCAGCGTTGTTGGGACAGAGCAAGAGACCCAGTACTTC. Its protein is CSVVGTEQETQYF.

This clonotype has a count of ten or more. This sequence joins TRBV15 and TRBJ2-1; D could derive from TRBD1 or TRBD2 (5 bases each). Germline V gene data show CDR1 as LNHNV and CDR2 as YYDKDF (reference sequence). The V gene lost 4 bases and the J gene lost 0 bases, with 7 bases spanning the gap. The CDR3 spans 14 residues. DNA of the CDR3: TGTGCCACCAGCACAGGGAGCTCCTACAATGAGCAGTTCTTC. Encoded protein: CATSTGSSYNEQFF. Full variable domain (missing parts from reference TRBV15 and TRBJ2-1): DAMVIQNPRYQVTQFGKPVTLSCSQTLNHNVMYWYQQKSSQAPKLLFHYYDKDFNNEADTPDNFQSRRPNTSFCFLDIRSPGLGDTAMYLCATSTGSSYNEQFFGPGTRLTVL.

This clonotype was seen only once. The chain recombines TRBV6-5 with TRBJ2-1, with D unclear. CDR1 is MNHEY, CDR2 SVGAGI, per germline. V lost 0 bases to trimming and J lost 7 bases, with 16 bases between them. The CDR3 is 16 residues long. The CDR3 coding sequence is TGTGCCAGCAGTTACTCGCAAGCTCTTAGGCCTAATGAGCAGTTCTTC. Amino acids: CASSYSQALRPNEQFF.

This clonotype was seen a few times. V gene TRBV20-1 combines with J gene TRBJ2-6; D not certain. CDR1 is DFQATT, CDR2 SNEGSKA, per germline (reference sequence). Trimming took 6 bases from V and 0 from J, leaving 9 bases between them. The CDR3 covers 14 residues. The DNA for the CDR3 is TGCAGTGCCCGAGAAGACTCTGGGGCCAACGTCCTGACTTTC. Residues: CSAREDSGANVLTF.

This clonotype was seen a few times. DNA for the CDR3: TGCAGTGCTAGAGGGGCGCTGTGGGTGGGGACCGGGGAGCTGTTTTTT. Translation gives CSARGALWVGTGELFF. The J gene is TRBJ2-2, the V gene TRBV20-1; D remains ambiguous. The CDR3 has 16 amino acids. V lost 1 base to trimming and J lost 5 bases, with 17 bases between them. Germline V gene lookup returns CDR1 DFQATT and CDR2 SNEGSKA (reference sequence).

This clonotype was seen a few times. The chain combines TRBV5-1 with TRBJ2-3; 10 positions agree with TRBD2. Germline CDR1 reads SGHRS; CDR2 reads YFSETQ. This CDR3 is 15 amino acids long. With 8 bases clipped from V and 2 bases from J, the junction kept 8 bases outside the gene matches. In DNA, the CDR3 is TGCGCCAGTTTTAAGGGGACTAGCGACACAGATACGCAGTATTTT. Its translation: CASFKGTSDTDTQYF.

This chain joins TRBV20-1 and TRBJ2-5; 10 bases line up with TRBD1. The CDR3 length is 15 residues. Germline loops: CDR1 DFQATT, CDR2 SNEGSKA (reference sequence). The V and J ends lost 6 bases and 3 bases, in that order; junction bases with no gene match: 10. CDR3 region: CSAPTGGALKETQYF. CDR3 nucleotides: TGCAGTGCACCGACAGGGGGCGCCTTGAAAGAGACCCAGTACTTC.

The chain's CDR3 is CSGWSRVGQETQYF. The CDR3 bases are TGCAGCGGGTGGAGCAGGGTAGGCCAAGAGACCCAGTACTTC. The V and J genes are TRBV29-1 and TRBJ2-5; D is perhaps TRBD1 (5 bases). Germline values: CDR1 SQVTM, CDR2 ANQGSEA. V was clipped by 7 bases and J by 1 base, with 16 bases between them. CDR3 size: 14 residues.

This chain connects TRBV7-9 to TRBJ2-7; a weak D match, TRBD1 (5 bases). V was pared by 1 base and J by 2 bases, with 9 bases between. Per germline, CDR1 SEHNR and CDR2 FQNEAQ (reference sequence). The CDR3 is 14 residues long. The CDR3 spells CASSLETVTYEQYF. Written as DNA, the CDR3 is TGTGCCAGCAGCTTAGAGACAGTAACCTACGAGCAGTACTTC.

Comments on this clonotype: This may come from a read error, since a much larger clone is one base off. The DNA for the CDR3 is TGCAGTGCTAGAGAATCCGGCGGGAGAGAGACCCAGTACTTC. This gives the protein CSARESGGRETQYF. The chain links TRBV20-1 to TRBJ2-5; TRBD2 matches at 7 bases. The CDR3 covers 14 residues. J gave up 4 bases and V 0 bases, and 5 bases lay outside the gene matches. Looked up from germline, CDR1 is DFQATT and CDR2 is SNEGSKA (reference sequence).

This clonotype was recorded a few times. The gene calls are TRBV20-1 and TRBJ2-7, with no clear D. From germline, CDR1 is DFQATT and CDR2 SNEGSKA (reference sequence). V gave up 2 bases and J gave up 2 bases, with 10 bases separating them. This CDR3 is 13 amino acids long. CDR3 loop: CSARTPNTYEQYF. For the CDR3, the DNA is TGCAGTGCTAGAACCCCTAACACCTACGAGCAGTACTTC.

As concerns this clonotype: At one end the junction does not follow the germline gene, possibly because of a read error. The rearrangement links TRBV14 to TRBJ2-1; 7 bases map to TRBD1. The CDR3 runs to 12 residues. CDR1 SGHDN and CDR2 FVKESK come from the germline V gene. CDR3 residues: CASSLEDRRLTF. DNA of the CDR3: TGTGCCAGCAGCCTGGAGGACAGGAGGTTAACCTTC.

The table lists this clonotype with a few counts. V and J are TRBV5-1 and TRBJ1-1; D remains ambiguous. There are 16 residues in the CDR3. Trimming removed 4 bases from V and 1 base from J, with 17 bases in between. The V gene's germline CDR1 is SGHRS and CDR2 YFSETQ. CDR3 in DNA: TGCGCCAGCAGCACGACTTCGCGGGAAGAGAACACTGAAGCTTTCTTT. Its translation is CASSTTSREENTEAFF.

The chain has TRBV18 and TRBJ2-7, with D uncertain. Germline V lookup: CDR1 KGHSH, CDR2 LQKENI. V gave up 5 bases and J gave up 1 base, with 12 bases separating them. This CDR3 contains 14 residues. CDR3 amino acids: CASSELTGSYEQYF. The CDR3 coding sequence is TGTGCCAGCTCAGAGCTAACCGGATCCTACGAGCAGTACTTC.

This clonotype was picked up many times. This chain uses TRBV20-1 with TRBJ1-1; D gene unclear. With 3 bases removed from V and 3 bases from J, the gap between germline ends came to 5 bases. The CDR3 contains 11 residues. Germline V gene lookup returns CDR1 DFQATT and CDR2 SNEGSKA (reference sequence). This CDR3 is CSASRDTEAFF. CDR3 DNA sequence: TGCAGTGCTAGTAGGGACACTGAAGCTTTCTTT.

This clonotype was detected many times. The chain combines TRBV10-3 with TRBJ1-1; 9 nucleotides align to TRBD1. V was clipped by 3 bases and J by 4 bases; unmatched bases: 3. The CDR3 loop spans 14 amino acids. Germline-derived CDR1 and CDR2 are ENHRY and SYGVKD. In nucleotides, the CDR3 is TGTGCCATCAGTGATGGGACAGGGCGCACTGAAGCTTTCTTT. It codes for CAISDGTGRTEAFF.

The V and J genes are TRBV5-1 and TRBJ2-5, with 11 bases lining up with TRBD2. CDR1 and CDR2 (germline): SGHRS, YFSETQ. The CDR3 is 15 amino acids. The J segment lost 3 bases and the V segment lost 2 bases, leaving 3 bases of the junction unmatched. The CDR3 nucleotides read TGCGCCAGCAGCTTCACGGGACTAGCGGAAGAGACCCAGTACTTC. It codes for CASSFTGLAEETQYF.

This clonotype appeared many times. This chain's CDR3 is CASSSGTDYEQYF. CDR3 bases: TGTGCCAGCAGTTCCGGGACAGACTACGAGCAGTACTTC. The genes are TRBV12-3 or TRBV12-4 and TRBJ2-7; TRBD1 aligns across 7 bases. V shed 4 bases and J 3 bases; nucleotides not matched to a gene: 3. The CDR3 extends over 13 amino acids.

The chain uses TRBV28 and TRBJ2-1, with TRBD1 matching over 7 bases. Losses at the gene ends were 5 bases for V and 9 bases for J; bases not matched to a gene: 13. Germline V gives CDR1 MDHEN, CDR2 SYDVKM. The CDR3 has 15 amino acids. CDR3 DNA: TGTGCCAGCAGTCCCCAGGGGGAGCCAGGCGGTGAGCAGTTCTTC. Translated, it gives CASSPQGEPGGEQFF.

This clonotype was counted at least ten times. The DNA of the CDR3 is TGTGCCAGCAGCCAAATGGACAGAAGCGAGCAGTACTTC. This gives the protein CASSQMDRSEQYF. The chain links TRBV6-1 to TRBJ2-7; possibly TRBD1 for D (6 bases). V was cut by 6 bases and J by 6 bases, with 15 bases left in between. The germline gives CDR1 MNHNS, CDR2 SASEGT. This CDR3 contains 13 residues.

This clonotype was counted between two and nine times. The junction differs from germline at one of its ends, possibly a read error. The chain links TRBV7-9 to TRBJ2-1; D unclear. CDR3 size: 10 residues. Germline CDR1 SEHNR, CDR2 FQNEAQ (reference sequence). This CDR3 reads CASSLQVIDF. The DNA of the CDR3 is TGTGCCAGCAGCCTCCAGGTGATTGACTTC.

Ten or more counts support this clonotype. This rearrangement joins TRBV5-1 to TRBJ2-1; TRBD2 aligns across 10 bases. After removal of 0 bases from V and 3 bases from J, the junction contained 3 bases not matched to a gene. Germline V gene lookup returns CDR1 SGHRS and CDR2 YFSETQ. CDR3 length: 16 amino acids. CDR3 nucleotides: TGCGCCAGCAGCTTGGGTGGGACTAGCGTCTACAATGAGCAGTTCTTC. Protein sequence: CASSLGGTSVYNEQFF.

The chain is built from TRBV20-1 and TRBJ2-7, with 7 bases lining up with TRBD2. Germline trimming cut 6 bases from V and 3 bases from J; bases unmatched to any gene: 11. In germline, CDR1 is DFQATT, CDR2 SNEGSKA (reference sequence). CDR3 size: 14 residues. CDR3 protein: CSAQRGGRGYEQYF. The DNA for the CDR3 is TGCAGTGCCCAAAGGGGAGGGAGAGGCTACGAGCAGTACTTC.